Shown below are 26 T cell receptor beta chains from a single sample sequenced in a study of T cell responses to AZD1222 COVID-19 vaccine. Profiling relied on immunoSEQ multiplex PCR, and the TCRdb table lists in-frame clones only, not all of them. The table records 110,000 to 150,000 clones, about 88% of them present only once. Specimen: peripheral blood, collected on day 0 of AZD1222 vaccination. The receptors were gathered from an adult in good health.

This chain joins TRBV28 and TRBJ2-7; TRBD2 might be the D (6 bases). Germline V gene data show CDR1 as MDHEN and CDR2 as SYDVKM. CDR3 length equals 12 residues. The V and J ends lost 6 bases and 6 bases respectively, with 12 bases between them. Here the CDR3 reads CASRVVGGEQYF. DNA of the CDR3: TGTGCCAGCAGGGTAGTGGGGGGCGAGCAGTACTTC.

This clone has only one observation. CDR3 amino acids: CASSSPWRRLAKNIQYF. The CDR3 DNA is TGTGCCAGCAGCTCCCCTTGGCGGAGGCTAGCCAAAAACATTCAGTACTTC. The V gene is TRBV11-2, the J gene TRBJ2-4, with D possibly matching TRBD2 (5 bases). The V and J ends lost 4 bases and 0 bases respectively, with 16 bases between them. CDR1 is SGHAT and CDR2 is FQNNGV in the germline V gene. The CDR3 loop spans 17 amino acids.

V and J are TRBV7-2 and TRBJ1-2, with 10 bases lining up with TRBD1. Germline CDR1 is SGHTA and CDR2 is FQGNSA. Trimming cost V 5 bases and J 3 bases; bases outside gene matches: 18. The CDR3 sequence is 19 residues long. The CDR3, as DNA: TGTGCCAGCAGCCATAGATTGGGACAGGGGTCCCTACCGGACTATGGCTACACCTTC. This encodes CASSHRLGQGSLPDYGYTF. Full variable domain (outside the CDR3, taken from reference TRBV7-2 and TRBJ1-2): GAGVSQSPSNKVTEKGKDVELRCDPISGHTALYWYRQSLGQGLEFLIYFQGNSAPDKSGLPSDRFSAERTGGSVSTLTIQRTQQEDSAVYLCASSHRLGQGSLPDYGYTFGSGTRLTVV.

This chain links TRBV27 with TRBJ2-1; a weak D match, TRBD2 (5 bases). This CDR3 comprises 15 residues. Trimming took 6 bases from V and 0 from J, leaving 12 bases between them. Germline loops: CDR1 MNHEY, CDR2 SMNVEV (reference sequence). CDR3 sequence: CASRKSSSSYNEQFF. CDR3 nucleotides: TGTGCCAGCAGAAAATCTAGCAGCTCCTACAATGAGCAGTTCTTC.

The CDR3 sequence is CATRDRPGEAFF. The CDR3 nucleotides are TGTGCCACCAGGGACAGACCAGGTGAAGCTTTCTTT. The chain is built from TRBV15 and TRBJ1-1, with D maybe TRBD1 (6 bases). This CDR3 contains 12 residues. Trimming removed 6 bases at V and 7 bases at J, with 12 bases between. In germline, CDR1 is LNHNV, CDR2 YYDKDF (reference sequence).

The chain links TRBV28 to TRBJ1-2, with 9 bases fitting TRBD1. The germline V gene encodes CDR1 MDHEN and CDR2 SYDVKM. This CDR3 comprises 15 residues. With 5 bases clipped from V and 4 bases from J, the junction kept 8 bases outside the gene matches. The CDR3 region has the DNA TGTGCCAGCAGTAAAAACAGGGGGCGCGTCTATGGCTACACCTTC. This encodes CASSKNRGRVYGYTF.

This clone appeared a few times. Sequence at one end of the junction differs from germline and may be a read error. The chain recombines TRBV20-1 with TRBJ2-7; the match to TRBD1 covers 7 bases. CDR1 and CDR2 (germline): DFQATT, SNEGSKA (reference sequence). The CDR3 length is 11 residues. CDR3 coding DNA: TGCAGTGCTAGCAAAGACAGGGCCCTTGTCTTC. Protein product: CSASKDRALVF.

The chain carries TRBV29-1 and TRBJ2-2, with TRBD2 as a possible D gene (6 bases). The V and J ends lost 0 bases and 2 bases respectively, with 13 bases between them. This CDR3 comprises 16 residues. From germline, CDR1 is SQVTM and CDR2 ANQGSEA. The CDR3 DNA follows: TGCAGCGTTGAAGATTCTCCTAGCGACAACACCGGGGAGCTGTTTTTT. It specifies CSVEDSPSDNTGELFF.

This clone was counted a single time. The V call is TRBV19, the J call TRBJ1-3; possible D gene TRBD1, 5 bases. Germline CDR1 reads LNHDA; CDR2 reads SQIVND (reference sequence). V lost 4 bases to trimming and J lost 2 bases, with 9 bases between them. The CDR3 is made up of 14 amino acids. The CDR3 DNA is TGTGCCAGTAGTAGGAGACAGACTGGAAACACCATATATTTT. Translating gives CASSRRQTGNTIYF.

The rearrangement links TRBV6-5 to TRBJ2-7, with TRBD2 as a possible D gene (5 bases). Deletions cut 4 bases from V and 3 bases from J, with 10 bases between. The CDR3 is 13 amino acids. CDR1 is MNHEY, CDR2 SVGAGI, per germline. In DNA form, the CDR3 reads TGTGCCAGCAGTTTGGGCGGGCGCTACGAGCAGTACTTC. Residues: CASSLGGRYEQYF.

This clone was detected once. The rearrangement links TRBV29-1 to TRBJ2-1; D is possibly TRBD2 (6 bases). Germline CDR1 is SQVTM and CDR2 is ANQGSEA. V was pared by 2 bases and J by 9 bases, with 14 bases between. The CDR3 has 13 residues. CDR3 loop: CSVEFRGTTEQFF. CDR3 DNA: TGCAGCGTTGAATTTCGGGGGACCACTGAGCAGTTCTTC.

This clone was picked up one time. The chain combines TRBV2 with TRBJ2-2; the D gene is possibly TRBD2 (6 bases). Germline-derived CDR1 and CDR2 are SNHLY and FYNNEI. This CDR3 has 16 residues. V lost 0 bases and J 4 bases, leaving 12 bases between the germline ends. The CDR3 DNA reads TGTGCCAGCAGTGAAGCGCGTCTAGCGTCCACCGGGGAGCTGTTTTTT. It yields the protein CASSEARLASTGELFF.

The chain couples TRBV4-2 to TRBJ1-1; D is possibly TRBD1 (5 bases). In germline, CDR1 is LGHNA, CDR2 YNFKEQ. Deletions cut 2 bases from V and 4 bases from J, with 14 bases between. The CDR3 loop spans 15 amino acids. CDR3 sequence reads: CASSQIRARGTEAFF. In DNA form, the CDR3 reads TGTGCCAGCAGCCAAATTCGGGCGAGGGGCACTGAAGCTTTCTTT.

The rearrangement links TRBV6-5 to TRBJ2-1; 12 bases line up with TRBD2. Unmatched junction bases numbered 7, after V lost 5 bases and J lost 14 bases. Germline loops: CDR1 MNHEY, CDR2 SVGAGI. The CDR3 covers 13 residues. As DNA, the CDR3 is TGTGCCAGCAGTCCTAGGACTAGCGGGGATGAGTTCTTC. Translation gives CASSPRTSGDEFF.

This clone was observed a few times. The chain recombines TRBV6-5 with TRBJ2-7; TRBD1 agrees at 10 bases. V shed 4 bases, J shed 4 bases, and the junction held 7 bases outside the gene matches. This CDR3 has 15 amino acids. Germline V gene sequence: CDR1 MNHEY, CDR2 SVGAGI. DNA of the CDR3: TGTGCCAGCAGTTCCACCGGGACAGGGGTATACGAGCAGTACTTC. It is translated as CASSSTGTGVYEQYF.

CDR3 residues: CAVGTKAPNTGELFF. Written as DNA, the CDR3 is TGTGCCGTCGGGACTAAGGCTCCGAACACCGGGGAGCTGTTTTTT. The rearrangement joins TRBV10-3 to TRBJ2-2, with TRBD2 matching 7 bases. The CDR3 length is 15 residues. The germline V gene encodes CDR1 ENHRY and CDR2 SYGVKD. Trimming at V came to 11 bases and at J to 0 bases, leaving 9 bases not matched to a gene.

J is TRBJ2-7 and V is TRBV19; possible D gene TRBD1, 6 bases. The CDR3 totals 13 residues. Deletions cut 6 bases from V and 4 bases from J, with 13 bases between. Per germline, CDR1 LNHDA and CDR2 SQIVND (reference sequence). This chain's CDR3 is CASSRTDRYEQYF. The CDR3 nucleotides read TGTGCCAGTAGCCGGACGGACAGATACGAGCAGTACTTC.

V usage is TRBV11-2 and J usage is TRBJ1-6; a possible D gene is TRBD1 (6 bases). The CDR3 contains 15 residues. V lost 3 bases, J lost 7 bases, and 13 bases lay in between. Germline lookup yields CDR1 SGHAT and CDR2 FQNNGV. In nucleotides, the CDR3 is TGTGCCAGCAGCTTTTTAACAGGGACCAATTCACCCCTCCACTTT. This translates into CASSFLTGTNSPLHF.

The gene calls are TRBV9 and TRBJ1-1; no firm D call. Germline CDR1 SGDLS, CDR2 YYNGEE. This CDR3 contains 13 residues. With 3 bases removed from V and 6 bases from J, the gap between germline ends came to 12 bases. The CDR3 DNA reads as TGTGCCAGCAGCGCACCGCCCGCCGCTGAAGCTTTCTTT. It encodes CASSAPPAAEAFF.

This chain joins TRBV6-1 and TRBJ2-7; D ambiguous. V was trimmed by 3 bases and J by 4 bases, leaving 10 bases between them. The CDR3 contains 13 residues. Germline lookup yields CDR1 MNHNS and CDR2 SASEGT. CDR3 nucleotide sequence: TGTGCCAGCAGTGAGAGACTGACTTACGAGCAGTACTTC. Protein product: CASSERLTYEQYF.

This chain uses TRBV3-1 (or the pseudogene TRBV3-2) with TRBJ2-2; D not resolved. Trimming shortened V by 1 base and J by 6 bases, and 6 bases separated the two germline ends. From germline, CDR1 is LGHDT and CDR2 YNNKEL (reference sequence). This CDR3 comprises 13 residues. The CDR3 reads CASSQGGPGELFF. The CDR3 DNA reads as TGTGCCAGCAGCCAAGGGGGTCCCGGGGAGCTGTTTTTT.

To note about this clone: Other DNA variants within this sample encode the same CDR3. The chain couples TRBV3-1 (or the pseudogene TRBV3-2) to TRBJ2-5; the D call may be TRBD1 or TRBD2 (6 bases each). Germline V gives CDR1 LGHDT, CDR2 YNNKEL (reference sequence). CDR3 length: 13 amino acids. V lost 3 bases, J lost 5 bases, and 10 bases lay in between. The CDR3 bases are TGTGCCAGCAGCCATCGAGGGGGGGAGACCCAGTACTTC. Its protein product is CASSHRGGETQYF.

This chain uses TRBV28 with TRBJ1-6; a possible D gene is TRBD1 (6 bases). Per germline, CDR1 MDHEN and CDR2 SYDVKM. The CDR3 length is 19 residues. Trimming removed 6 bases at V and 4 bases at J, with 25 bases between. The chain's CDR3 is CASRRSPGLGQGYNSPLHF. The CDR3 DNA is TGTGCCAGCAGACGTAGTCCGGGTCTGGGTCAGGGGTATAATTCACCCCTCCACTTT.

This CDR3 reads CASSATSSTDTQYF. The CDR3 bases are TGTGCCAGCAGCGCGACCTCTAGCACAGATACGCAGTATTTT. The rearrangement joins TRBV9 to TRBJ2-3; no clear D. CDR1 and CDR2 (germline): SGDLS, YYNGEE. V was shortened by 3 bases and J by 0 bases, with 8 bases between the two germline ends. This CDR3 is built from 14 residues.

The V and J genes are TRBV12-3 or TRBV12-4 and TRBJ1-3; 7 nucleotides agree with TRBD1. V trimming: 6 bases; J trimming: 8 bases; junction bases outside the gene matches: 4. The CDR3 contains 12 residues. CDR3 coding DNA: TGTGCCAGCAGCCAGGACAGGCACACCATATATTTT. Amino acids: CASSQDRHTIYF.

This sequence joins TRBV5-1 and TRBJ1-2; D remains ambiguous. Germline CDR1 SGHRS, CDR2 YFSETQ. CDR3 length: 13 residues. Trimming removed 0 bases from V and 4 bases from J, with 7 bases in between. The CDR3 nucleotides read TGCGCCAGCAGCTTGGAGGGAATCTATGGCTACACCTTC. Protein: CASSLEGIYGYTF.